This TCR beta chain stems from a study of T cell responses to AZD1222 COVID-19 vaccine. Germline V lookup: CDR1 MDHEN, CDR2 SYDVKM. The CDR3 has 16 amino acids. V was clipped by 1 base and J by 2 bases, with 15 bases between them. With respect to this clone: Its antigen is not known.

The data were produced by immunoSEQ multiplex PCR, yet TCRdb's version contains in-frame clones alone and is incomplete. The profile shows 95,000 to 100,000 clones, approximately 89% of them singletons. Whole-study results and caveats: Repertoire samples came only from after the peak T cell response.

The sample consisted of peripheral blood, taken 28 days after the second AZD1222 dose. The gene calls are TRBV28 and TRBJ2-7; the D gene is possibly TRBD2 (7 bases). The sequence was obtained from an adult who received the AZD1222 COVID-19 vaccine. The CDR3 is CASSLLGGAAAYEQYF. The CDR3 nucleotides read TGTGCCAGCAGTTTATTAGGGGGGGCCGCAGCCTACGAGCAGTACTTC.